This T cell receptor (beta chain) came from a study of blood T cell repertoires in COVID-19. Looking at the study overall: Both acute and convalescent COVID-19 samples were obtained from the United States, Italy and Spain.

The CDR3 length is 15 residues. Germline CDR1 is SGHAT and CDR2 is FQNNGV. V shed 3 bases and J shed 0 bases, with 10 bases lying between them. Those enrolled in Seattle joined during active infection and were followed longitudinally afterward. In the original processing: The authors estimated nucleated cell counts from reference gene primer amplification. The assay was immunoSEQ multiplex PCR, and TCRdb's table has in-frame clones only and misses some. The V and J calls and the clone size are those of that table, but D and trimming were determined from the DNA. The sample comprises hundreds of thousands of clones, roughly 85% of which are singletons, and approximately 5.1% rests with the top ten. This clone was seen only a few times.

The chain couples TRBV11-2 to TRBJ2-3, with a weak D call TRBD2 (6 bases). The clonotype originates from a man aged 50 or older with COVID-19, enrolled during active disease. The specimen sequenced was peripheral blood. The CDR3 spells CASSFDSGSTDTQYF. CDR3 DNA sequence: TGTGCCAGCAGCTTTGATAGCGGTAGCACAGATACGCAGTATTTT.